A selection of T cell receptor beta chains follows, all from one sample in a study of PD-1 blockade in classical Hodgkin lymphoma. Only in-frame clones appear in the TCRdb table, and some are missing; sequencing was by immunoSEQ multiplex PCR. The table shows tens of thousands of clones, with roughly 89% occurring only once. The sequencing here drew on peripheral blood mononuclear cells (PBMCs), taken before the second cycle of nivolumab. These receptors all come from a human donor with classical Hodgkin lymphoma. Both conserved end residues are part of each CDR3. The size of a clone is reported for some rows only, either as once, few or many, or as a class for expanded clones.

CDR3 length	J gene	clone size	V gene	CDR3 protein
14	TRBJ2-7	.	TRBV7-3	CASSLTGGRYEQYF
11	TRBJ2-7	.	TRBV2	CASSFGYEQYF
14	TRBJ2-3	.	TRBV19	CASSIEKFTDTQYF
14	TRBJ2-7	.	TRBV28	CASRSAGGTGEQYF
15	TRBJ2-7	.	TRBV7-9	CASSGPTGGSYEQYF
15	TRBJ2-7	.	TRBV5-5	CASSSPETGWYEQYF
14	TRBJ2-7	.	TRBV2	CASSDVGSGYEQYF
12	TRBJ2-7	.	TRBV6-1	CASREGSWEQYF
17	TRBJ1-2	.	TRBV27	CASSLWGGGDLAYGYTF
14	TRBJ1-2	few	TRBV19	CASSLLEGYYGYTF
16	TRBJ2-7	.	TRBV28	CASSPRGGGGTYEQYF
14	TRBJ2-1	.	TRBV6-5	CASSWESSYNEQFF
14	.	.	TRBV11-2	CASRKGLAGDEQYF
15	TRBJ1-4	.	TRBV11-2	CASSPGGGNNEKLFF
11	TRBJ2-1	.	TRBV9	CASSPGRGQFF
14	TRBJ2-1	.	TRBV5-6	CAAKASGLYNEQFF
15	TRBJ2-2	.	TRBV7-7	CASSNTRRNTGELFF
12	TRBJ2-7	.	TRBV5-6	CASSLLLSEQYF
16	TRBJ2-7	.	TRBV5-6	CASSLQTSGLSYEQYF
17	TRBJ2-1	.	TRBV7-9	CASSSLGAGEADNEQFF
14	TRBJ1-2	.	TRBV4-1	CASSHIWGTDGYTF
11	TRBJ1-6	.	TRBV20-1	CSATPLETLHF
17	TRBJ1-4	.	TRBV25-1	CASSEPTLGALKEKLFF
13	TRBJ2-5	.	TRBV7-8	CASSFRFGETQYF
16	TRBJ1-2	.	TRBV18	CASSPRASGENYGYTF
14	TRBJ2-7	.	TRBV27	CASSLKGGAYEQYF
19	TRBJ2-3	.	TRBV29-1	CSVELGLRLAGVPRDTQYF
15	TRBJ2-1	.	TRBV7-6	CASSTGQKITNEQFF
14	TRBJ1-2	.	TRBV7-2	CASSPGQGGYGYTF
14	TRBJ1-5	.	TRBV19	CASSSYQGNQPQHF
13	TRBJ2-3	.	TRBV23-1	CASIGRDVDTQYF
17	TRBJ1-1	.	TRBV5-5	CASSLRVWGQGNTEAFF
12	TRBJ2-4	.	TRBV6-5	CASSGDRRVKEF
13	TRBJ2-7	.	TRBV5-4	CASSLPDSYEQYF
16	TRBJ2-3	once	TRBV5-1	CASSAMKNRDTDTQYF
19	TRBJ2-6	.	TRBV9	CASSGLAGEVLGGANVLTF
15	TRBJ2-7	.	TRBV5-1	CASSLAPASGNEQYF
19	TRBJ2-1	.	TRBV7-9	CASSSGRGGGPSSYNEQFF
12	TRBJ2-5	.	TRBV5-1	CASSQNQETQYF
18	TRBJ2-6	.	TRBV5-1	CASSFTSGEFSGANVLTF
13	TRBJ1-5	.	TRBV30	CAWSPQGDVPQHF
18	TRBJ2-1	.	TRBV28	CASSFLLTGTDSYNEQFF
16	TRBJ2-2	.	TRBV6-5	CASSYGTSGNTGELFF
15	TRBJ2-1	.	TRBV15	CAPMGGGYSYNEQFF
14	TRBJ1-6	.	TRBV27	CASTKRDRGSPLHF
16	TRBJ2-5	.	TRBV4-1	CASSHGLAGFQETQYF
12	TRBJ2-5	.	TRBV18	CASSPGRETQYF
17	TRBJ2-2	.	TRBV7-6	CASSLDPHPGGAGELFF
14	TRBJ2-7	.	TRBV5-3	CARSCRDRVFKQYF
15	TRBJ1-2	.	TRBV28	CASSFDDGFYYGYTF
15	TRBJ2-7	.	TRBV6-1	CASSEYGGGGYEQYF
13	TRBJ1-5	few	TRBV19	CASSRDPNQPQHF
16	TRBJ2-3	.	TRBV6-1	CASSEMIGSDTDTQYF